Detailed here is one T cell receptor (beta chain). Its matching antigen is unknown. The data derive from a study of cytomegalovirus exposure and HLA in healthy donors. Broader study findings: Per a later analysis, 15,000 to 20,000 TCR beta sequences showed association with HLA alleles at 0.05 false discovery rate. One variant, a missense change in DCLRE1C, was linked in a later analysis to TCR beta V- and J-gene trimming. Sequencing likely generated an artifact that appeared as a cluster of highly shared sequence variants.

A multiplex PCR was run with 60 Vbeta primers and 13 Jbeta primers. The table came from immunoSEQ multiplex PCR; TCRdb's copy has only in-frame clones and leaves some out. The sample has fewer than 200,000 clones, 80% to 90% seen once. The germline gives CDR1 GTSNPN, CDR2 SVGIG (reference sequence). CDR3 length: 17 amino acids. Trimming took 3 bases from V and 0 from J, leaving 18 bases between them. The origin of this receptor is a man in his fifties or sixties in good health and CMV-seropositive. The rearrangement uses TRBV30 and TRBJ1-3; D uncertain. Material: PBMCs. CDR3 region: CAWRALVGDSSGNTIYF. The CDR3 DNA reads as TGTGCCTGGAGGGCCTTAGTCGGGGATAGCTCTGGAAACACCATATATTTT.